Below, 10 T cell receptor beta chains from the same sample are listed, as sequenced in a study of T cell changes during pregnancy in multiple sclerosis (dated by TCRdb to the late 2010s). Library creation used the immunoSEQ multiplex PCR assay. In TCRdb, the immuneACCESS table is reduced to in-frame sequences with V and J assigned. These tables do not hold every clone; where another copy was compared, an unresolved V gene accounts for under half, and the others remain unexplained. The table for this sample lists about 38,000 clones; 94% of them were counted only once. The leading ten clones occupy roughly 0.4% of the sample. The input for sequencing was CD4+ T cells from peripheral blood mononuclear cells, taken in the second trimester of pregnancy. These receptors came from a female donor with multiple sclerosis, enrolled in a pregnancy study.

The rearrangement links TRBV9 to TRBJ2-2; 13 bases line up with TRBD2. The CDR3 is made up of 18 amino acids. Losses at the gene ends were 4 bases for V and 7 bases for J; bases not matched to a gene: 13. Looked up from germline, CDR1 is SGDLS and CDR2 is YYNGEE. In nucleotides, the CDR3 is TGTGCCAGCAGCTCTAAGGGACTAGCGGGGCCCGAGGGCGGGGAGCTGTTTTTT. The encoded protein is CASSSKGLAGPEGGELFF. Complete variable domain (other parts from reference TRBV9 and TRBJ2-2): DSGVTQTPKHLITATGQRVTLRCSPRSGDLSVYWYQQSLDQGLQFLIQYYNGEERAKGNILERFSAQQFPDLHSELNLSSLELGDSALYFCASSSKGLAGPEGGELFFGEGSRLTVL.

This chain joins TRBV5-1 and TRBJ2-5, with a possible D match to TRBD2 (6 bases). Between the trimmed V and J ends, which lost 5 bases and 4 bases, there was a span of 15 bases. In germline, CDR1 is SGHRS, CDR2 YFSETQ. The CDR3 spans 14 residues. CDR3 coding DNA: TGCGCCAGCAGGCCAGTCGTGGGGGGAGAGACCCAGTACTTC. It encodes CASRPVVGGETQYF.

The CDR3 reads CASSESLHNYEQYF. In DNA, the CDR3 is TGTGCCAGCAGTGAATCCCTCCACAACTACGAGCAGTACTTC. The chain couples TRBV25-1 to TRBJ2-7; D unclear. Germline V CDR1 and CDR2: MGHDK, SYGVNS. The CDR3 totals 14 residues. V was clipped by 1 base and J by 3 bases, with 10 bases between them.

The V gene is TRBV9, the J gene TRBJ2-1; the D is unclear. The V end was cut by 0 bases, the J end by 0 bases, with 7 bases between. The CDR3 covers 15 residues. Germline V gene lookup returns CDR1 SGDLS and CDR2 YYNGEE. CDR3 sequence reads: CASSVVESSYNEQFF. The CDR3 DNA sequence: TGTGCCAGCAGCGTAGTGGAGAGCTCCTACAATGAGCAGTTCTTC.

V usage is TRBV9 and J usage is TRBJ2-1; TRBD2 aligns across 14 bases. Germline-derived CDR1 and CDR2 are SGDLS and YYNGEE. With 2 bases clipped from V and 8 bases from J, the junction kept 9 bases outside the gene matches. This CDR3 is built from 17 residues. The CDR3 DNA reads TGTGCCAGCAGCGTCCGGGGGGGACTAGCGGGGGCGGATGAGCAGTTCTTC. This codes for CASSVRGGLAGADEQFF.

The chain is built from TRBV10-1 and TRBJ2-7; TRBD1 aligns across 9 bases. J was trimmed by 4 bases and V by 1 base; bases with no gene match: 11. The germline gives CDR1 WNHNN, CDR2 SYGVQD (reference sequence). The CDR3 totals 17 residues. The CDR3 bases are TGCGCCAGCAGTGAGTTAACCCCCGGGACAGGGAAATACGAGCAGTACTTC. As protein: CASSELTPGTGKYEQYF.

The rearrangement links TRBV5-1 to TRBJ2-1; TRBD2 matches 9 bases. The CDR3 is made up of 15 amino acids. Germline V gives CDR1 SGHRS, CDR2 YFSETQ. After removal of 1 base from V and 5 bases from J, the junction contained 4 bases not matched to a gene. CDR3 residues: CASSLNSGGHNEQFF. CDR3 DNA: TGCGCCAGCAGCTTGAATAGCGGGGGTCACAATGAGCAGTTCTTC. Drawing the rest from reference TRBV5-1 and TRBJ2-1, the complete variable domain is KAGVTQTPRYLIKTRGQQVTLSCSPISGHRSVSWYQQTPGQGLQFLFEYFSETQRNKGNFPGRFSGRQFSNSRSEMNVSTLELGDSALYLCASSLNSGGHNEQFFGPGTRLTVL.

The V gene is TRBV7-2, the J gene TRBJ2-3; 10 nucleotides line up with TRBD2. The CDR3 is made up of 14 amino acids. The V segment lost 6 bases and the J segment 5 bases; nucleotides outside the gene matches: 5. The V gene's germline CDR1 is SGHTA and CDR2 FQGNSA. The CDR3 coding sequence is TGTGCCAGCAGAATAGCGGGAGGAGGAGATACGCAGTATTTT. It is translated as CASRIAGGGDTQYF.

V usage is TRBV12-5 and J usage is TRBJ1-3, with D maybe TRBD1 (5 bases). The CDR3 runs to 15 residues. Deletions cut 1 base from V and 3 bases from J, with 10 bases between. Germline CDR1 and CDR2: LGHNT and FRNRAP. The CDR3 sequence: CASGLGGRDGNTIYF. CDR3 sequence (DNA): TGTGCTAGTGGTTTGGGAGGCAGGGATGGAAACACCATATATTTT.

This chain links TRBV6-1 with TRBJ1-1, with 8 bases identical to TRBD1. The trim removed 3 bases at V and 1 base at J, leaving 10 bases unmatched. The CDR3 is made up of 17 amino acids. CDR1 MNHNS and CDR2 SASEGT come from the germline V gene. CDR3 residues: CASSDFRTGGKNTEAFF. CDR3 nucleotide sequence: TGTGCCAGCAGTGATTTTAGAACAGGGGGAAAGAACACTGAAGCTTTCTTT.